The 16 T cell receptor beta chains below all came from one sample that was sequenced in a study of early T cells in non-severe SARS-CoV-2 infection. MiXCR, applied by TCRdb to the 5' RACE reads, yields one record per CDR3 protein. In the table there are more than 20,000 distinct CDR3 sequences, about 4% of which are singletons. The sample was whole blood. All receptors come from an adult who was a healthcare worker with PCR-confirmed SARS-CoV-2 infection or an uninfected control (not recorded which).

This clonotype came up many times. V gene TRBV7-9 combines with J gene TRBJ1-4, with TRBD1 matching 8 bases. The CDR3 length is 15 residues. CDR1 and CDR2 (germline): SEHNR, FQNEAQ (reference sequence). V lost 3 bases, J lost 2 bases, and 2 bases stayed unmatched. In DNA form, the CDR3 reads TGTGCCAGCAGCTTCGGACAGGGCACTAATGAAAAACTGTTTTTT. This codes for CASSFGQGTNEKLFF.

At least ten counts were recorded for this clonotype. The chain joins TRBV11-3 to TRBJ2-1; TRBD2 agrees at 8 bases. Germline V gene sequence: CDR1 SGHNT, CDR2 YENEEA. Trimming cost V 3 bases and J 9 bases; bases outside gene matches: 19. There are 18 residues in the CDR3. Written as DNA, the CDR3 is TGTGCCAGCAGCTTTGTCCCTGGGGCGGGAGGCCGTCAGGGTGAGCAGTTCTTC. This translates into CASSFVPGAGGRQGEQFF.

Relative to its sample, this clonotype is medium-sized. This chain connects TRBV27 to TRBJ2-2, with D perhaps TRBD2 (6 bases). Germline lookup yields CDR1 MNHEY and CDR2 SMNVEV (reference sequence). This CDR3 is built from 14 residues. Trimming took 5 bases from V and 6 from J, leaving 13 bases between them. The CDR3 DNA reads TGTGCCAGCAGTCCGGACTATTTCGCCGGGGAGCTGTTTTTT. This sequence encodes CASSPDYFAGELFF.

This clonotype has ten or more counts. This chain joins TRBV30 and TRBJ1-4; 9 bases line up with TRBD1. Germline loops: CDR1 GTSNPN, CDR2 SVGIG (reference sequence). The CDR3 has 14 residues. The J segment lost 9 bases and the V segment lost 5 bases, leaving 10 bases of the junction unmatched. CDR3 loop: CAWEPGQGTKKLFF. CDR3 DNA: TGTGCCTGGGAACCCGGACAGGGGACCAAAAAACTGTTTTTT.

This clonotype is medium-sized (0.01 to 0.1%) within its sample. In DNA form, the CDR3 reads TGTGCCAGCAGCTTAGCCGGGCCCGGGGAGCTGTTTTTT. Its translation: CASSLAGPGELFF. The V gene is TRBV7-6, the J gene TRBJ2-2, with D uncertain. Looked up from germline, CDR1 is SGHVS and CDR2 is FNYEAQ. CDR3 length equals 13 residues. V lost 0 bases, J lost 6 bases, and 5 bases lay in between.

There are many counts of this clonotype. The rearrangement uses TRBV25-1 and TRBJ1-2; maybe TRBD1 (6 bases). Germline V gene data show CDR1 as MGHDK and CDR2 as SYGVNS. This CDR3 is 13 amino acids long. V lost 2 bases to trimming and J lost 8 bases, with 12 bases between them. Written as DNA, the CDR3 is TGTGCCAGCAGTGAAGGACAGCGTGCCGGCTACACCTTC. It yields the protein CASSEGQRAGYTF.

The chain is built from TRBV7-2 and TRBJ2-7; a weak D match, TRBD2 (6 bases). The germline V gene encodes CDR1 SGHTA and CDR2 FQGNSA. Deletions cut 2 bases from V and 4 bases from J, with 15 bases between. This CDR3 has 15 amino acids. The CDR3 bases are TGTGCCAGCAGCTTATCCGGGACTTTCAATTACGAGCAGTACTTC. Amino acids: CASSLSGTFNYEQYF.

The chain couples TRBV3-1 to TRBJ2-7; possibly TRBD2 for D (5 bases). The germline CDR1 and CDR2 sequences are LGHDT and YNNKEL (reference sequence). V was shortened by 3 bases and J by 2 bases, with 20 bases between the two germline ends. The length of the CDR3 is 17 residues. This CDR3 reads CASSHPLAAIGAYEQYF. CDR3 DNA sequence: TGTGCCAGCAGCCATCCCCTAGCCGCGATAGGCGCCTACGAGCAGTACTTC.

This clonotype appeared many times. This sequence joins TRBV6-1 and TRBJ2-3, with no clear D. Trimming stripped 0 bases from V and 0 bases from J, with 10 bases between. CDR1 is MNHNS, CDR2 SASEGT, per germline. The CDR3 totals 16 residues. CDR3 DNA: TGTGCCAGCAGTGAAGCAGCGCAATTTAGCACAGATACGCAGTATTTT. This sequence encodes CASSEAAQFSTDTQYF.

About this clonotype itself: Since a much larger clone is just one base distant, this may be a read error. V gene TRBV12-3 or TRBV12-4 combines with J gene TRBJ2-3, with D perhaps being TRBD1 or TRBD2 (5 bases each). The CDR3 contains 16 residues. This CDR3 is CDSSPGTRATRDTQYF. The CDR3 nucleotides read TGTGACAGCAGTCCCGGGACCAGGGCAACAAGGGATACGCAGTATTTT.

In its sample, this clonotype was seen many times. The chain combines TRBV28 with TRBJ2-7, with D unclear. This CDR3 is 12 amino acids long. CDR1 and CDR2 from the germline V gene are MDHEN and SYDVKM. Trimming took 3 bases from V and 2 from J, leaving 5 bases between them. CDR3 loop: CASSFRPYEQYF. The CDR3 nucleotides read TGTGCCAGCAGTTTCCGGCCCTACGAGCAGTACTTC.

This clonotype turned up a few times. The CDR3 bases are TGTGCCAGCAATACGGAGGCGAATGAGCAGTTCTTC. It encodes CASNTEANEQFF. The gene calls are TRBV6-1 and TRBJ2-1; D might be TRBD2 (5 bases). This CDR3 has 12 residues. V gave up 7 bases and J gave up 7 bases, with 11 bases separating them. In germline, CDR1 is MNHNS, CDR2 SASEGT.

This clonotype was seen many times. The J gene is TRBJ2-7, the V gene TRBV6-5; 9 positions agree with TRBD2. CDR1 is MNHEY, CDR2 SVGAGI, per germline. Germline trimming cut 0 bases from V and 1 base from J; bases unmatched to any gene: 4. CDR3 length equals 16 residues. CDR3 sequence (DNA): TGTGCCAGCAGTTACTCGGGTAGCGGGAGATCCTACGAGCAGTACTTC. It yields the protein CASSYSGSGRSYEQYF.

This clonotype was picked up many times. The chain links TRBV30 to TRBJ1-2, with 10 nucleotides matching TRBD1. Germline loops: CDR1 GTSNPN, CDR2 SVGIG (reference sequence). The CDR3 has 14 amino acids. Trimming at V came to 0 bases and at J to 8 bases, leaving 6 bases not matched to a gene. The CDR3 reads CAWSVSDRGKGYTF. CDR3 sequence (DNA): TGTGCCTGGAGTGTATCGGACAGGGGGAAAGGCTACACCTTC.

This clonotype was found many times. The chain is built from TRBV7-3 and TRBJ1-1; D call uncertain. V lost 3 bases and J lost 0, with 5 bases in between. This CDR3 has 13 amino acids. Germline V CDR1 and CDR2: SGHTA, FQGTGA. The CDR3 DNA is TGTGCCAGCAGCTTGCGGATGAACACTGAAGCTTTCTTT. This encodes CASSLRMNTEAFF.

The table lists this clonotype with many counts. V gene TRBV3-1 combines with J gene TRBJ2-3, with TRBD2 matching 8 bases. This CDR3 region has 17 residues. Trimming at V came to 0 bases and at J to 0 bases, leaving 5 bases not matched to a gene. CDR1 and CDR2 (germline): LGHDT, YNNKEL (reference sequence). CDR3 sequence (DNA): TGTGCCAGCAGCCAAGACCTAGCGGGTACTAGCACAGATACGCAGTATTTT. Translation: CASSQDLAGTSTDTQYF.